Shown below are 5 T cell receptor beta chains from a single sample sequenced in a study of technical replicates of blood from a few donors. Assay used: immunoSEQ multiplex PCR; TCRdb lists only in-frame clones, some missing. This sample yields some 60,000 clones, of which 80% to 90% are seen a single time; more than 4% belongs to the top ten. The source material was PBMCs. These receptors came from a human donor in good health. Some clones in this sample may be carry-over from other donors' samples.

DNA of the CDR3: TGTGCCAGCAGCCCAGGGGAAACGGGGGGCTACACCTTC. It encodes CASSPGETGGYTF. The chain has TRBV7-3 and TRBJ1-2; a weak D match, TRBD1 (6 bases). CDR1 and CDR2 from the germline V gene are SGHTA and FQGTGA. The CDR3 is 13 residues long. Trimming removed 5 bases at V and 8 bases at J, with 15 bases between.

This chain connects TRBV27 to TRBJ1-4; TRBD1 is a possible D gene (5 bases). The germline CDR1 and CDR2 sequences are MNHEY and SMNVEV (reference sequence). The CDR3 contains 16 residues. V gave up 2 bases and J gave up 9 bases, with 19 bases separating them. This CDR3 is CASSLPQGEDRKKLFF. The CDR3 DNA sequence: TGTGCCAGCAGTTTACCCCAGGGCGAAGATAGGAAAAAACTGTTTTTT.

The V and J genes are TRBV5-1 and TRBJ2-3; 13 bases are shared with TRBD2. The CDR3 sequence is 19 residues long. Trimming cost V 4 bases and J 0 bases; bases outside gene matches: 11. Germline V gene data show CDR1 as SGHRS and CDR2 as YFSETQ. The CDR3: CASSVTSGGASASTDTQYF. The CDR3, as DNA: TGCGCCAGCAGCGTAACTAGCGGGGGGGCCTCTGCTAGCACAGATACGCAGTATTTT.

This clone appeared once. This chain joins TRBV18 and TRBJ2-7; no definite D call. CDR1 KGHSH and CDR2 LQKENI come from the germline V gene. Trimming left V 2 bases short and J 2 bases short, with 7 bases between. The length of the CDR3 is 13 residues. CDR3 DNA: TGTGCCAGCTCACCAGGAGCAGCCTACGAGCAGTACTTC. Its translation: CASSPGAAYEQYF. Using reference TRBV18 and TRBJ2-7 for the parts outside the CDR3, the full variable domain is NAGVMQNPRHLVRRRGQEARLRCSPMKGHSHVYWYRQLPEEGLKFMVYLQKENIIDESGMPKERFSAEFPKEGPSILRIQQVVRGDSAAYFCASSPGAAYEQYFGPGTRLTVT.

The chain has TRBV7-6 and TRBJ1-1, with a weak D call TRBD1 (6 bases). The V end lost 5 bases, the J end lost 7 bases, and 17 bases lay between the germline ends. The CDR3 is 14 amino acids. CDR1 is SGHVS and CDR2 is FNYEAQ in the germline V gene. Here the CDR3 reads CASSQEGGAGEAFF. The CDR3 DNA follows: TGTGCCAGCAGCCAGGAGGGGGGGGCAGGTGAAGCTTTCTTT.